This entry lists 22 T cell receptor beta chains sequenced from one sample in a study of blood T cells in healthy people across ages. PCR was performed a second time for about 7 to 11 cycles using a sample-barcoded 5' primer and a J-beta primer mix. TCRdb re-called the 5' RACE reads through MiXCR, storing one row per CDR3 protein. The sample lists some 1.7 million distinct CDR3 sequences; 28% were seen once. The sample consisted of blood. These receptor sequences come from a woman in her thirties in good health.

Comments on this clonotype: One end of the junction is discordant with germline, which a read error may explain. The J gene is TRBJ1-1, the V gene TRBV5-1; D call uncertain. The CDR3 consists of 13 residues. Germline V gives CDR1 SGHRS, CDR2 YFSETQ. The CDR3 DNA reads TGCGACAGCAGCTTTGAGGCGAACACTGAAGCTTTCTTT. Protein sequence: CDSSFEANTEAFF.

This clonotype has more than one count but fewer than ten. V gene TRBV20-1 combines with J gene TRBJ2-5; D unclear. V was cut by 3 bases and J by 1 base, with 9 bases left in between. Germline V gives CDR1 DFQATT, CDR2 SNEGSKA (reference sequence). The CDR3 consists of 13 residues. The CDR3, as DNA: TGCAGTGCTAGTGTTGGCAGCCAAGAGACCCAGTACTTC. Its translation is CSASVGSQETQYF.

This clonotype appeared a few times. The chain employs TRBV6-6 and TRBJ2-4; the match to TRBD1 covers 7 bases. V lost 2 bases and J lost 13; bases outside the gene matches: 17. This CDR3 contains 16 residues. CDR1 and CDR2 from the germline V gene are MNHNY and SVGAGI (reference sequence). CDR3 sequence reads: CASSYAPGQPLNEQYF. CDR3 nucleotide sequence: TGTGCCAGCAGTTACGCTCCGGGACAGCCACTCAATGAGCAGTACTTC.

This CDR3 is CASRLSGDYNEQFF. CDR3 coding DNA: TGTGCCAGCAGATTAAGCGGGGATTACAATGAGCAGTTCTTC. V is TRBV6-2 or TRBV6-3 and J is TRBJ2-1; 7 bases agree with TRBD2. Germline trimming cut 6 bases from V and 4 bases from J; bases unmatched to any gene: 6. The CDR3 loop spans 14 amino acids. The V gene's germline CDR1 is MNHEY and CDR2 SVGEGT.

The genes are TRBV6-5 and TRBJ2-4; perhaps TRBD1 as D (5 bases). Germline V gene lookup returns CDR1 MNHEY and CDR2 SVGAGI. CDR3 size: 12 residues. The V end was cut by 2 bases, the J end by 13 bases, with 12 bases between. Here the CDR3 reads CASSYPQGKQYF. The CDR3 DNA reads TGTGCCAGCAGTTACCCCCAGGGCAAGCAGTACTTC.

This rearrangement joins TRBV19 to TRBJ1-1, with D uncertain. Germline V gene lookup returns CDR1 LNHDA and CDR2 SQIVND (reference sequence). This CDR3 spans 13 amino acids. Trimming pared 4 bases from V and 5 bases from J, leaving 11 bases between. The CDR3 nucleotides read TGTGCCAGTAGTACTTACCTCGGGACTGAAGCTTTCTTT. Protein sequence: CASSTYLGTEAFF.

This clonotype appeared a few times. The chain joins TRBV10-3 to TRBJ2-7, with TRBD2 as a possible D gene (6 bases). CDR3 length equals 14 residues. With 3 bases removed from V and 4 bases from J, the gap between germline ends came to 13 bases. Germline CDR1 is ENHRY and CDR2 is SYGVKD. The CDR3 sequence is CAISDAGLRYEQYF. As DNA, the CDR3 is TGTGCCATCAGTGATGCAGGACTAAGGTACGAGCAGTACTTC.

This clonotype was counted between two and nine times. The chain links TRBV7-2 to TRBJ1-1, with D maybe TRBD1 (6 bases). The germline V gene has CDR1 SGHTA and CDR2 FQGNSA. This CDR3 has 15 amino acids. V lost 3 bases and J lost 4, with 15 bases in between. The CDR3 reads CASSFQQGTVTEAFF. In DNA, the CDR3 is TGTGCCAGCAGCTTCCAACAGGGCACGGTCACTGAAGCTTTCTTT. The whole variable domain, filled in from reference TRBV7-2 and TRBJ1-1, reads GAGVSQSPSNKVTEKGKDVELRCDPISGHTALYWYRQSLGQGLEFLIYFQGNSAPDKSGLPSDRFSAERTGGSVSTLTIQRTQQEDSAVYLCASSFQQGTVTEAFFGQGTRLTVV.

This clonotype occurred many times. The chain is built from TRBV27 and TRBJ2-1; 10 bases fit TRBD2. The CDR3 length is 19 residues. Germline assignment: CDR1 MNHEY and CDR2 SMNVEV (reference sequence). V shed 7 bases and J 2 bases; nucleotides not matched to a gene: 17. The CDR3 here is CASTLNGASGGPTYNEQFF. For the CDR3, the DNA is TGTGCCAGCACCCTCAATGGGGCTAGCGGGGGCCCTACCTACAATGAGCAGTTCTTC.

The chain links TRBV7-9 to TRBJ1-2; tentative D call: TRBD1 (5 bases). Trimming took 4 bases from V and 2 from J, leaving 11 bases between them. The CDR3 has 14 amino acids. Germline assignment: CDR1 SEHNR and CDR2 FQNEAQ (reference sequence). CDR3 in DNA: TGTGCCAGCAGCTCGGCCGGGGGGAACTATGGCTACACCTTC. As protein: CASSSAGGNYGYTF.

This clonotype appeared a few times. V is TRBV6-1 and J is TRBJ1-4; D uncertain. In germline, CDR1 is MNHNS, CDR2 SASEGT. The length of the CDR3 is 13 residues. The V end was cut by 3 bases, the J end by 9 bases, with 11 bases between. Written as DNA, the CDR3 is TGTGCCAGCAGTGATTTGGGTGGGCAAAAACTGTTTTTT. This encodes CASSDLGGQKLFF.

The genes are TRBV7-2 and TRBJ1-5; unclear D gene. Germline CDR1 is SGHTA and CDR2 is FQGNSA. The CDR3 runs to 15 residues. V was trimmed by 7 bases and J by 7 bases, leaving 20 bases between them. CDR3 sequence reads: CASTLRGGFGQPQHF. In DNA form, the CDR3 reads TGTGCCAGCACCCTCCGAGGCGGGTTTGGGCAGCCCCAGCATTTT.

The V call is TRBV7-2, the J call TRBJ2-7; 8 nucleotides agree with TRBD2. Trimming removed 5 bases from V and 6 bases from J; junction bases left unmatched: 9. This CDR3 has 14 amino acids. The germline gives CDR1 SGHTA, CDR2 FQGNSA. As DNA, the CDR3 is TGTGCCAGCAGCCCACGGCGGGAGGCTCCCGAGCAGTACTTC. This translates into CASSPRREAPEQYF.

In the case of this clonotype: Being one base from a much bigger clone, this may be a read error. The chain combines TRBV12-3 or TRBV12-4 with TRBJ1-4; D gene ambiguous. The CDR3 consists of 13 residues. CDR3 in amino acids: CASSLSRGEKRFF. In DNA, the CDR3 is TGTGCCAGCAGTCTAAGTCGGGGAGAAAAACGGTTTTTT.

The chain recombines TRBV24-1 with TRBJ1-1; a possible D gene is TRBD1 (5 bases). With 3 bases removed from V and 1 base from J, the gap between germline ends came to 11 bases. This CDR3 has 15 amino acids. CDR1 is KGHDR, CDR2 SFDVKD, per germline. The DNA of the CDR3 is TGTGCCACCAGTGATCAAAGTGGGGGGAACACTGAAGCTTTCTTT. Translation gives CATSDQSGGNTEAFF.

This clonotype has more than one count but fewer than ten. One junction end disagrees with the germline gene, perhaps due to a read error. The CDR3 nucleotides are TGTGCCAGCGGTTTGGGACAGGGGCATGGCTACACCTTC. Protein product: CASGLGQGHGYTF. The V call is TRBV12-3 or TRBV12-4, the J call TRBJ1-2; TRBD1 aligns across 10 bases. This CDR3 region has 13 residues.

In its sample, this clonotype was seen a few times. The CDR3: CSVEGFGSYNEQFF. CDR3 nucleotide sequence: TGCAGCGTTGAAGGTTTCGGGAGCTACAATGAGCAGTTCTTC. This chain joins TRBV29-1 and TRBJ2-1; the D gene is possibly TRBD2 (6 bases). CDR1 and CDR2 (germline): SQVTM, ANQGSEA. V was trimmed by 1 base and J by 3 bases, leaving 10 bases between them. CDR3 size: 14 residues.

V usage is TRBV20-1 and J usage is TRBJ2-4; D not resolved. The closer fit of TRBJ2-7 to the DNA end suggests the J call may be wrong. Germline CDR1 is DFQATT and CDR2 is SNEGSKA (reference sequence). The CDR3 is made up of 14 amino acids. CDR3 DNA: TGCAGTGCCCCGAAACATAGGCTGACCTACGAGCAGTACTTC. Its translation: CSAPKHRLTYEQYF.

This chain joins TRBV6-5 and TRBJ1-5, with D uncertain. Germline-derived CDR1 and CDR2 are MNHEY and SVGAGI. The CDR3 runs to 15 residues. Trimming took 6 bases from V and 1 from J, leaving 13 bases between them. The CDR3 DNA follows: TGTGCCAGCAGGAATAGGGATAGGAGCAATCAGCCCCAGCATTTT. It encodes CASRNRDRSNQPQHF.

This chain links TRBV30 with TRBJ1-1, with D perhaps TRBD1 (5 bases). The CDR3 totals 13 residues. The V gene lost 8 bases and the J gene lost 9 bases, with 22 bases spanning the gap. Germline CDR1 and CDR2: GTSNPN and SVGIG (reference sequence). This chain's CDR3 is CAGTLEQRGKAFF. The CDR3 bases are TGTGCCGGGACTCTGGAGCAACGCGGGAAAGCTTTCTTT. Based on the CDR3 plus reference TRBV30 and TRBJ1-1, the full variable domain is SQTIHQWPATLVQPVGSPLSLECTVEGTSNPNLYWYRQAAGRGLQLLFYSVGIGQISSEVPQNLSASRPQDRQFILSSKKLLLSDSGFYLCAGTLEQRGKAFFGQGTRLTVV.

To note about this clonotype: A junction end diverges from the germline sequence, so it may reflect a read error. This chain connects TRBV20-1 to TRBJ2-7, with 13 bases matching TRBD2. Germline CDR1 and CDR2: DFQATT and SNEGSKA (reference sequence). This CDR3 spans 15 amino acids. The CDR3 DNA sequence: TGCAGTACTAGAGATCCGACTAGCGGGAGGCGGGAGCAGTACTTC. It specifies CSTRDPTSGRREQYF.

The V call is TRBV28, the J call TRBJ2-7; the D is unclear. Looked up from germline, CDR1 is MDHEN and CDR2 is SYDVKM. Trimming pared 2 bases from V and 2 bases from J, leaving 7 bases between. The CDR3 runs to 13 residues. CDR3 coding DNA: TGTGCCAGCAGTTTAATGCCCACCTACGAGCAGTACTTC. Protein: CASSLMPTYEQYF.